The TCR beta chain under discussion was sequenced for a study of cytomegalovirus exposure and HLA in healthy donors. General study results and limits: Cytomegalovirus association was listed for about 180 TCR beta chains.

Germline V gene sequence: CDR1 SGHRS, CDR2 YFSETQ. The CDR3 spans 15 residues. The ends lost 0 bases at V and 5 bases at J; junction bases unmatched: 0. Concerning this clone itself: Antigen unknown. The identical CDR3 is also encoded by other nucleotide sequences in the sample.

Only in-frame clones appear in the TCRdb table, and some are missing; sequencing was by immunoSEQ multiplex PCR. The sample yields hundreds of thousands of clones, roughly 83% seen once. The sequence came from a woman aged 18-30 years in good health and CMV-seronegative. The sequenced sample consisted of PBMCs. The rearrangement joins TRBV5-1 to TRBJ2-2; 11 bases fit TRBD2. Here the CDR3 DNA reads TGCGCCAGCAGCTTGGGACTAGCGGGGACCGGGGAGCTGTTTTTT. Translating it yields CASSLGLAGTGELFF. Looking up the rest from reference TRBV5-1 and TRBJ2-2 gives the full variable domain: KAGVTQTPRYLIKTRGQQVTLSCSPISGHRSVSWYQQTPGQGLQFLFEYFSETQRNKGNFPGRFSGRQFSNSRSEMNVSTLELGDSALYLCASSLGLAGTGELFFGEGSRLTVL.